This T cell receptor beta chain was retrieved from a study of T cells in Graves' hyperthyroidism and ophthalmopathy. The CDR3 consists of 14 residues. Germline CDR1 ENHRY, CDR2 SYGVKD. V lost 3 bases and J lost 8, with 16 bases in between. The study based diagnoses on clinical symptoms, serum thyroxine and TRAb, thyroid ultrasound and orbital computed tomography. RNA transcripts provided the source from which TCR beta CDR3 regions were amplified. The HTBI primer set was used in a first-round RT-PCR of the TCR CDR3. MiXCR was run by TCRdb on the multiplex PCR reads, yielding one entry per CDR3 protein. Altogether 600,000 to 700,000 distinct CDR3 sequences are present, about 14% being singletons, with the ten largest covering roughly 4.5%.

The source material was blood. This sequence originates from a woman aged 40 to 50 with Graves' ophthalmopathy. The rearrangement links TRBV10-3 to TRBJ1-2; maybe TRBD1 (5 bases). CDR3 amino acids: CAISDPRGPQGYTF. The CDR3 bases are TGTGCCATCAGTGACCCCCGGGGCCCCCAGGGCTACACCTTC.